The 32 T cell receptor beta chains presented below share a single source sample, sequenced in a study of glioma-infiltrating T cells after dendritic cell vaccination (dated by TCRdb to 2016 to 2018). Interpreted using the paper, the time point label stands for: after dendritic cell vaccination, including at tumor progression/relapse. The receptor library was made with the immunoSEQ multiplex PCR assay. Drawn from immuneACCESS, this table holds only the in-frame rearrangements with V and J called that TCRdb kept. Clones are partly lost; checked studies trace under half to an unresolved V gene and leave the rest unexplained. This sample lists 90,000 to 95,000 clones; over 75% were detected once. Together, the top ten hold 2.1% of the sample. The sample consisted of blood, taken after dendritic cell vaccination. The receptors here all came from a human donor with glioblastoma.

This clone was seen only a few times. V gene TRBV5-1 combines with J gene TRBJ2-1, with D possibly matching TRBD2 (5 bases). The ends were cut back, 4 bases at V and 8 bases at J, with 13 bases in the middle. CDR1 and CDR2 from the germline V gene are SGHRS and YFSETQ. The CDR3 covers 13 residues. The CDR3 nucleotides are TGCGCCAGCAGCACAACCGACGGGGATGAGCAGTTCTTC. Its translation is CASSTTDGDEQFF.

V gene TRBV19 combines with J gene TRBJ1-2; D is unresolved. V lost 1 base to trimming and J lost 0 bases, with 9 bases between them. CDR3 size: 15 residues. Germline CDR1 and CDR2: LNHDA and SQIVND (reference sequence). The CDR3 bases are TGTGCCAGTAGTATAGTTAGCACTCCTAACTATGGCTACACCTTC. Encoded protein: CASSIVSTPNYGYTF.

The chain is built from TRBV6-8 and TRBJ1-1; 8 bases match TRBD1. Germline assignment: CDR1 MNHGY and CDR2 SAAAGT. The CDR3 is 13 residues long. Losses at the gene ends were 8 bases for V and 5 bases for J; bases not matched to a gene: 7. The CDR3 sequence is CASLDRVGTEAFF. In DNA, the CDR3 is TGTGCCAGCCTGGACAGGGTGGGAACTGAAGCTTTCTTT.

The chain joins TRBV7-2 to TRBJ2-5, with TRBD1 matching over 11 bases. In germline, CDR1 is SGHTA, CDR2 FQGNSA. The CDR3 covers 16 residues. With V trimmed by 1 base and J by 4 bases, 5 bases remained unmatched. The CDR3 sequence is CASSLGAGTGGETQYF. The CDR3 nucleotides read TGTGCCAGCAGCTTAGGGGCCGGGACAGGGGGAGAGACCCAGTACTTC.

This chain links TRBV19 with TRBJ1-3; possible D gene TRBD1, 6 bases. Germline CDR1 reads LNHDA; CDR2 reads SQIVND (reference sequence). The CDR3 sequence is 17 residues long. V dropped 5 bases and J dropped 2 bases, with 19 bases sitting between them. The DNA for the CDR3 is TGTGCCAGTAGTGACACGGGACATTCGGCGCCTGGAAACACCATATATTTT. It translates to CASSDTGHSAPGNTIYF.

The chain carries TRBV2 and TRBJ2-7; maybe TRBD1 (5 bases). The CDR3 loop spans 14 amino acids. With 6 bases removed from V and 2 bases from J, the gap between germline ends came to 14 bases. Germline V gene sequence: CDR1 SNHLY, CDR2 FYNNEI. Here the CDR3 DNA reads TGTGCCAGCAGCTATGCGCAGGGCCCCTACGAGCAGTACGTC. Residues: CASSYAQGPYEQYV.

This clone has a handful of counts. This chain uses TRBV9 with TRBJ2-5; 14 nucleotides align to TRBD2. The CDR3 spans 15 residues. V gave up 6 bases and J gave up 4 bases; unmatched junction bases: 5. Germline V gene lookup returns CDR1 SGDLS and CDR2 YYNGEE. The DNA of the CDR3 is TGTGCCAGCAACCTCGGACTAGCGGGAGGAGAGACCCAGTACTTC. This sequence encodes CASNLGLAGGETQYF.

V usage is TRBV5-1 and J usage is TRBJ1-2; D is uncertain. The length of the CDR3 is 13 residues. Per the germline V gene, CDR1 is SGHRS and CDR2 is YFSETQ. The germline V and J ends were trimmed by 7 bases and 4 bases, with 14 bases remaining between them. CDR3 coding DNA: TGCGCCAGCCATAGCGCGGAAGGCTATGGCTACACCTTC. Amino acid sequence: CASHSAEGYGYTF.

This chain joins TRBV29-1 and TRBJ1-1; D is perhaps TRBD1 (5 bases). There are 16 residues in the CDR3. CDR1 is SQVTM, CDR2 ANQGSEA, per germline. V lost 0 bases and J lost 6, with 20 bases in between. The CDR3 sequence is CSVEDPLRRGNAEAFF. CDR3 coding DNA: TGCAGCGTTGAAGATCCCCTTCGGAGGGGAAACGCTGAAGCTTTCTTT.

The rearrangement uses TRBV5-4 and TRBJ2-2, with 10 positions matching TRBD1. Germline CDR1 and CDR2: SGHNT and YYREEE (reference sequence). Trimming at V came to 3 bases and at J to 1 base, leaving 3 bases not matched to a gene. The CDR3 length is 16 residues. The CDR3 reads CASSSGQGGNTGELFF. DNA of the CDR3: TGTGCCAGCAGCTCCGGACAGGGGGGGAACACCGGGGAGCTGTTTTTT.

This chain uses TRBV2 with TRBJ2-7, with 7 bases aligning to TRBD1. CDR3 length: 16 amino acids. CDR1 SNHLY and CDR2 FYNNEI come from the germline V gene. The V gene end was trimmed by 6 bases and the J gene end by 3 bases; junction bases not matched to a gene: 14. The CDR3 nucleotides read TGTGCCAGCAGATCGAATAGAGGACAGGACCTCTACGAGCAGTACGTC. Translation gives CASRSNRGQDLYEQYV.

This clone showed up just a few times. This rearrangement joins TRBV2 to TRBJ2-3; 8 nucleotides align to TRBD2. In germline, CDR1 is SNHLY, CDR2 FYNNEI. The junction had 6 bases not matched to a gene; V was cut back by 2 bases and J by 2 bases. The CDR3 runs 16 residues. CDR3 sequence reads: CASSERAGGLTDTQYF. The CDR3 DNA sequence: TGTGCCAGCAGTGAACGGGCGGGGGGACTCACAGATACGCAGTATTTT.

This clone was seen a few times. The chain employs TRBV28 and TRBJ2-7; a possible D gene is TRBD1 (5 bases). Germline V gives CDR1 MDHEN, CDR2 SYDVKM. Deletions cut 2 bases from V and 2 bases from J, with 10 bases between. The CDR3 totals 14 residues. The CDR3 region is CASSLGLGPYEQYF. DNA for the CDR3: TGTGCCAGCAGTTTAGGGTTGGGGCCCTACGAGCAGTACTTC. The full variable domain, rest sourced from reference TRBV28 and TRBJ2-7, is DVKVTQSSRYLVKRTGEKVFLECVQDMDHENMFWYRQDPGLGLRLIYFSYDVKMKEKGDIPEGYSVSREKKERFSLILESASTNQTSMYLCASSLGLGPYEQYFGPGTRLTVT.

The chain uses TRBV27 and TRBJ1-6; no reliable D call. V gave up 3 bases and J gave up 8 bases, with 5 bases separating them. From germline, CDR1 is MNHEY and CDR2 SMNVEV (reference sequence). This CDR3 is 12 amino acids long. This chain's CDR3 is CASSLRDSPLHF. The CDR3 DNA follows: TGTGCCAGCAGTTTGAGAGATTCACCCCTCCACTTT.

The chain employs TRBV7-3 and TRBJ2-5; D is possibly TRBD1 (5 bases). Germline lookup yields CDR1 SGHTA and CDR2 FQGTGA. Trimming took off 3 bases at V and 1 base at J, with 12 bases between the two ends. This CDR3 is 15 amino acids long. CDR3 amino acids: CASSLRSGLQETQYF. The CDR3 region has the DNA TGTGCCAGCAGCTTGCGATCAGGGCTCCAAGAGACCCAGTACTTC.

The chain couples TRBV10-2 to TRBJ2-2; 8 nucleotides align to TRBD1. This CDR3 has 16 amino acids. The J segment lost 5 bases and the V segment lost 0 bases, leaving 5 bases of the junction unmatched. Germline V gene data show CDR1 as WSHSY and CDR2 as SAAADI. CDR3 bases: TGCGCCAGCAGTGAGTCGACAGGGGTGGGGACCGGGGAGCTGTTTTTT. This sequence encodes CASSESTGVGTGELFF.

This chain joins TRBV5-1 and TRBJ2-5; D remains unclear. The last part of the DNA fits TRBJ2-7 better; the J call may be wrong. This CDR3 is 12 amino acids long. Germline V gene lookup returns CDR1 SGHRS and CDR2 YFSETQ. CDR3 in DNA: TGCGCCAGCAGCTCGAGCTCCTACGAGCAGTACTTC. Translating it yields CASSSSSYEQYF.

This chain uses TRBV19 with TRBJ2-7, with a weak D call TRBD1 (5 bases). The V gene lost 6 bases and the J gene lost 0 bases, with 12 bases spanning the gap. Germline CDR1 LNHDA, CDR2 SQIVND (reference sequence). CDR3 length: 14 amino acids. CDR3 in DNA: TGTGCCAGTAGCGACAGAAGATACTCCTACGAGCAGTACTTC. This encodes CASSDRRYSYEQYF.

The rearrangement uses TRBV6-4 and TRBJ2-2, with D possibly being TRBD1 (5 bases). Germline values: CDR1 MRHNA, CDR2 SNTAGT. The germline V and J ends were trimmed by 2 bases and 1 base, with 5 bases remaining between them. The CDR3 spans 14 residues. The CDR3 sequence: CASSDGQNTGELFF. The CDR3 region has the DNA TGTGCCAGCAGTGACGGACAGAACACCGGGGAGCTGTTTTTT.

V gene TRBV5-4 combines with J gene TRBJ2-5; 7 bases line up with TRBD2. Germline assignment: CDR1 SGHNT and CDR2 YYREEE (reference sequence). This CDR3 is built from 14 residues. The V gene end was trimmed by 5 bases and the J gene end by 1 base; junction bases not matched to a gene: 5. For the CDR3, the DNA is TGTGCCAGCAGAAAGCGGGACTCCCAAGAGACCCAGTACTTC. This gives the protein CASRKRDSQETQYF.

The genes are TRBV19 and TRBJ1-5; TRBD1 agrees at 7 bases. Germline-derived CDR1 and CDR2 are LNHDA and SQIVND (reference sequence). Losses at the gene ends were 1 base for V and 4 bases for J; bases not matched to a gene: 7. This CDR3 has 16 residues. CDR3 DNA sequence: TGTGCCAGTAGTATAGGTTGGGGACAGCCGAATCAGCCCCAGCATTTT. Its translation is CASSIGWGQPNQPQHF. The entire variable domain, with the rest obtained from reference TRBV19 and TRBJ1-5, is as follows: DGGITQSPKYLFRKEGQNVTLSCEQNLNHDAMYWYRQDPGQGLRLIYYSQIVNDFQKGDIAEGYSVSREKKESFPLTVTSAQKNPTAFYLCASSIGWGQPNQPQHFGDGTRLSIL.

This chain links TRBV20-1 with TRBJ1-1; D remains unclear. CDR3 length: 11 amino acids. Germline CDR1 DFQATT, CDR2 SNEGSKA (reference sequence). V was pared by 5 bases and J by 6 bases, with 10 bases between. The CDR3: CSASSPAEAFF. CDR3 bases: TGCAGTGCTTCGAGCCCCGCTGAAGCTTTCTTT.

The chain joins TRBV7-2 to TRBJ2-5; possibly TRBD1 for D (6 bases). The V gene's germline CDR1 is SGHTA and CDR2 FQGNSA. The V gene lost 5 bases and the J gene lost 7 bases, with 14 bases spanning the gap. CDR3 length: 13 amino acids. CDR3 nucleotide sequence: TGTGCCAGCAGCAGGGACAACCAGGGGACCCAGTACTTC. Protein product: CASSRDNQGTQYF.

V usage is TRBV5-4 and J usage is TRBJ1-2; maybe TRBD1 (6 bases). The CDR3 sequence is 13 residues long. Trimming took 3 bases from V and 2 from J, leaving 8 bases between them. Germline assignment: CDR1 SGHNT and CDR2 YYREEE (reference sequence). CDR3 nucleotide sequence: TGTGCCAGCAGCTACGACAGGAACTATGGCTACACCTTC. Its protein product is CASSYDRNYGYTF.

The genes are TRBV7-8 and TRBJ1-5; possible D gene TRBD1, 5 bases. CDR1 SGHVS and CDR2 FQNEAQ come from the germline V gene. The CDR3 extends over 15 amino acids. The V gene lost 2 bases and the J gene lost 4 bases, with 12 bases spanning the gap. The chain's CDR3 is CASSLTMGGNQPQHF. For the CDR3, the DNA is TGTGCCAGCAGCTTAACTATGGGGGGGAATCAGCCCCAGCATTTT. Full variable domain (outside the CDR3, taken from reference TRBV7-8 and TRBJ1-5): GAGVSQSPRYKVAKRGQDVALRCDPISGHVSLFWYQQALGQGPEFLTYFQNEAQLDKSGLPSDRFFAERPEGSVSTLKIQRTQQEDSAVYLCASSLTMGGNQPQHFGDGTRLSIL.

The rearrangement links TRBV7-9 to TRBJ2-1; a weak D match, TRBD2 (6 bases). This CDR3 region has 16 residues. The germline gives CDR1 SEHNR, CDR2 FQNEAQ (reference sequence). Trimming cost V 6 bases and J 5 bases, with 20 bases left between them. The CDR3, as DNA: TGTGCCAGCAGTCCCGGGGTGATAGCGGTGCACAATGAGCAGTTCTTC. Translated: CASSPGVIAVHNEQFF. Variable domain in full (rest from reference TRBV7-9 and TRBJ2-1): DTGVSQNPRHKITKRGQNVTFRCDPISEHNRLYWYRQTLGQGPEFLTYFQNEAQLEKSRLLSDRFSAERPKGSFSTLEIQRTEQGDSAMYLCASSPGVIAVHNEQFFGPGTRLTVL.

The sample holds one count of this clone. The genes are TRBV4-2 and TRBJ1-4; D is ambiguous. Germline values: CDR1 LGHNA, CDR2 YNFKEQ. This CDR3 region has 14 residues. Trimming stripped 1 base from V and 4 bases from J, with 7 bases between. The DNA for the CDR3 is TGTGCCAGCAGCCAAGGATGGAGTAATGAAAAACTGTTTTTT. It codes for CASSQGWSNEKLFF.

This clone has just a few counts. The chain has TRBV27 and TRBJ2-7; TRBD2 aligns across 9 bases. The CDR3 runs 15 residues. The germline CDR1 and CDR2 sequences are MNHEY and SMNVEV (reference sequence). The V segment lost 4 bases and the J segment 1 base; nucleotides outside the gene matches: 5. CDR3 residues: CASSSLAGRSYEQYV. Here the CDR3 DNA reads TGTGCCAGCAGTTCCCTAGCGGGAAGGTCCTACGAGCAGTACGTC.

The chain recombines TRBV5-1 with TRBJ2-3; 7 nucleotides agree with TRBD2. The V gene end was trimmed by 0 bases and the J gene end by 6 bases; junction bases not matched to a gene: 4. Germline V CDR1 and CDR2: SGHRS, YFSETQ. The CDR3 is made up of 14 amino acids. This chain's CDR3 is CASSLDTSEDTQYF. The CDR3 coding sequence is TGCGCCAGCAGCTTGGATACTAGCGAGGATACGCAGTATTTT. Variable domain in full (rest from reference TRBV5-1 and TRBJ2-3): KAGVTQTPRYLIKTRGQQVTLSCSPISGHRSVSWYQQTPGQGLQFLFEYFSETQRNKGNFPGRFSGRQFSNSRSEMNVSTLELGDSALYLCASSLDTSEDTQYFGPGTRLTVL.

This sequence joins TRBV2 and TRBJ1-4, with D tentatively TRBD1 (6 bases). Trimming pared 3 bases from V and 3 bases from J, leaving 11 bases between. The germline V gene encodes CDR1 SNHLY and CDR2 FYNNEI. This CDR3 has 15 amino acids. The CDR3: CASSEWGPANEKLFF. CDR3 coding DNA: TGTGCCAGCAGTGAGTGGGGGCCGGCTAATGAAAAACTGTTTTTT.

This clone has just one count. The V and J genes are TRBV27 and TRBJ2-5, with 10 positions matching TRBD2. This CDR3 comprises 13 residues. Germline V gives CDR1 MNHEY, CDR2 SMNVEV (reference sequence). The V and J ends lost 6 bases and 9 bases, in that order; junction bases with no gene match: 7. CDR3: CASRLAGAGAQYF. CDR3 nucleotides: TGTGCCAGCAGGCTAGCGGGGGCTGGGGCCCAGTACTTC.

This clone was counted between two and nine times. This sequence joins TRBV4-1 and TRBJ2-7; 10 bases line up with TRBD1. Germline CDR1 MGHRA, CDR2 YSYEKL. This CDR3 comprises 15 residues. V dropped 6 bases and J dropped 3; count of bases not matched to a gene: 8. The CDR3 loop reads CASSDRGQGDYEQYF. In DNA form, the CDR3 reads TGCGCCAGCAGTGATAGAGGACAGGGGGACTACGAGCAGTACTTC.